This T cell receptor beta chain is drawn from a study of T cell repertoires in cytomegalovirus infection. Study summary: CMV infection and matching HLA type were both indicated by public TCR beta signatures.

General observations from the study: The cumulative frequency of public TCR beta families identified carriers of CMV plus the relevant HLA.

TCRdb independently ran MiXCR on the reads; one entry per CDR3 protein. The sample lists 250,000 to 350,000 distinct CDR3 sequences; 20% to 30% were seen once. A note on this clonotype: Its target is unknown.

In germline, CDR1 is SQVTM, CDR2 ANQGSEA. The CDR3 runs to 12 residues. Trimming took off 6 bases at V and 4 bases at J, with 12 bases between the two ends. This sequence originates from a human donor in good health (CMV status not recorded). Some clones in this sample may be carry-over from other donors' samples. Material for sequencing was PBMCs. The gene calls are TRBV29-1 and TRBJ2-5; a weak D match, TRBD1 (7 bases). CDR3 DNA sequence: TGCAGCGTAGTCCAGGGGGGAGAGACCCAGTACTTC. As protein: CSVVQGGETQYF.